Shown below are 10 T cell receptor beta chains from a single sample sequenced in a study of blood T cell repertoires in COVID-19. Using immunoSEQ multiplex PCR, the repertoire was profiled, and TCRdb retains in-frame clones only, with some absent. In the table there are fewer than 45,000 clones, almost 85% of which are singletons. Sequencing used peripheral blood. The receptors originated from a human donor in a cohort sampled during active COVID-19.

The chain joins TRBV10-2 to TRBJ1-5, with D maybe TRBD1 (5 bases). This CDR3 contains 14 residues. Between the trimmed V and J ends, which lost 3 bases and 7 bases, there was a span of 13 bases. Germline V gives CDR1 WSHSY, CDR2 SAAADI. CDR3 DNA sequence: TGCGCCAGCAGTGATCGGGACTTCAGCCAGCCCCAGCATTTT. It yields the protein CASSDRDFSQPQHF.

The chain joins TRBV5-5 to TRBJ1-3; D not certain. CDR3 length: 15 amino acids. V lost 0 bases, J lost 4 bases, and 11 bases lay in between. Germline lookup yields CDR1 SGHKS and CDR2 YYEKEE (reference sequence). CDR3 bases: TGTGCCAGCAGCTTGGCGGGGTTTAAGGGAAACACCATATATTTT. Amino acid sequence: CASSLAGFKGNTIYF.

The genes are TRBV19 and TRBJ2-7; D is undetermined. Germline CDR1 reads LNHDA; CDR2 reads SQIVND (reference sequence). This CDR3 is built from 17 residues. With 5 bases removed from V and 6 bases from J, the gap between germline ends came to 26 bases. The CDR3 nucleotides are TGTGCCAGTAGTCCCTCCCCCACGAGTTTAATCAACGGCGAGCAGTACTTC. Protein: CASSPSPTSLINGEQYF.

The V call is TRBV7-3, the J call TRBJ2-3; 7 nucleotides agree with TRBD2. V was clipped by 5 bases and J by 2 bases; unmatched bases: 10. CDR3 size: 16 residues. Germline-derived CDR1 and CDR2 are SGHTA and FQGTGA. The CDR3 DNA reads TGTGCCAGCAGCCCCTCGCTAGCGGCCTCCACAGATACGCAGTATTTT. Amino acids: CASSPSLAASTDTQYF. The full variable domain, completed using reference TRBV7-3 and TRBJ2-3, is GAGVSQTPSNKVTEKGKYVELRCDPISGHTALYWYRQSLGQGPEFLIYFQGTGAADDSGLPNDRFFAVRPEGSVSTLKIQRTERGDSAVYLCASSPSLAASTDTQYFGPGTRLTVL.

The chain is built from TRBV3-1 (or the pseudogene TRBV3-2) and TRBJ2-3; 7 nucleotides align to TRBD2. Germline V CDR1 and CDR2: LGHDT, YNNKEL (reference sequence). This CDR3 comprises 15 residues. V lost 1 base and J lost 5; bases outside the gene matches: 6. CDR3 in amino acids: CASSQGAAGVDTQYF. The CDR3 DNA sequence: TGTGCCAGCAGCCAAGGTGCGGCGGGAGTAGATACGCAGTATTTT.

This chain uses TRBV29-1 with TRBJ1-4; 9 bases fit TRBD1. V was pared by 4 bases and J by 6 bases, with 3 bases of the junction left unmatched. Germline V gives CDR1 SQVTM, CDR2 ANQGSEA. The CDR3 is made up of 13 amino acids. The CDR3 loop is CSVGDRADEKLFF. The CDR3 DNA reads as TGCAGCGTTGGGGACAGGGCCGATGAAAAACTGTTTTTT.

The chain joins TRBV6-5 to TRBJ2-7; 7 bases are a match to TRBD1. Per the germline V gene, CDR1 is MNHEY and CDR2 is SVGAGI. The CDR3 loop spans 15 amino acids. V trimming: 6 bases; J trimming: 2 bases; junction bases outside the gene matches: 10. The CDR3 is CASRDGTASTYEQYF. The CDR3 DNA reads as TGTGCCAGCAGGGACGGGACAGCCTCAACCTACGAGCAGTACTTC.

The rearrangement uses TRBV19 and TRBJ2-2; 8 nucleotides line up with TRBD2. There are 17 residues in the CDR3. Germline assignment: CDR1 LNHDA and CDR2 SQIVND (reference sequence). With 6 bases clipped from V and 7 bases from J, the junction kept 16 bases outside the gene matches. CDR3 nucleotide sequence: TGTGCCAGTAGGTTGGGTCTCACTAGCGGTGGTGGCGGGGAGCTGTTTTTT. Its protein product is CASRLGLTSGGGGELFF.

The chain is built from TRBV5-1 and TRBJ1-5, with D tentatively TRBD1 (6 bases). Germline V gives CDR1 SGHRS, CDR2 YFSETQ. The length of the CDR3 is 17 residues. Deletions cut 2 bases from V and 4 bases from J, with 19 bases between. As DNA, the CDR3 is TGCGCCAGCAGCTTAGGGGCAGGGGACGTAGCAAATCAGCCCCAGCATTTT. The encoded protein is CASSLGAGDVANQPQHF.

The chain employs TRBV19 and TRBJ2-1, with D possibly being TRBD2 (5 bases). Trimming cost V 1 base and J 2 bases, with 12 bases left between them. The CDR3 contains 16 residues. Germline V lookup: CDR1 LNHDA, CDR2 SQIVND (reference sequence). In DNA form, the CDR3 reads TGTGCCAGTAGTATAGGGCGGGCTCCCCCCTACAATGAGCAGTTCTTC. Translated, it gives CASSIGRAPPYNEQFF. The variable domain in full, completed from reference TRBV19 and TRBJ2-1, reads DGGITQSPKYLFRKEGQNVTLSCEQNLNHDAMYWYRQDPGQGLRLIYYSQIVNDFQKGDIAEGYSVSREKKESFPLTVTSAQKNPTAFYLCASSIGRAPPYNEQFFGPGTRLTVL.